Below, 2 T cell receptor beta chains from the same sample are listed, as sequenced in a study of shared clonotypes between healthy human individuals. Naive CD8 cells comprised CD45RO-negative, CCR7-positively selected cells, excluding terminally differentiated effector memory CD45RA+ cells. Using immunoSEQ multiplex PCR, the repertoire was profiled, and TCRdb retains in-frame clones only, with some absent. The data show about 2 million clones, about 95% seen once. Sequencing was carried out using naive CD8+ T cells sorted from blood. All receptors come from a man younger than 30 in good health.

Worth noting for this clone: Other nucleotide sequences from this sample produce the same CDR3. Here the CDR3 reads CASSVYGAQETQYF. DNA for the CDR3: TGTGCCAGCAGCGTATACGGGGCACAAGAGACCCAGTACTTC. V usage is TRBV9 and J usage is TRBJ2-5; possibly TRBD1 or TRBD2 for D (5 bases each). V was clipped by 1 base and J by 2 bases, with 9 bases between them. Germline V gene data show CDR1 as SGDLS and CDR2 as YYNGEE. The CDR3 is 14 amino acids. Supplemented by reference TRBV9 and TRBJ2-5, the full variable domain reads DSGVTQTPKHLITATGQRVTLRCSPRSGDLSVYWYQQSLDQGLQFLIQYYNGEERAKGNILERFSAQQFPDLHSELNLSSLELGDSALYFCASSVYGAQETQYFGPGTRLLVL.

This clone was recorded once. CDR3 residues: CAISASGNEQFF. CDR3 nucleotide sequence: TGTGCCATCAGTGCTTCGGGCAATGAGCAGTTCTTC. V is TRBV10-3 and J is TRBJ2-1; D call uncertain. Between the trimmed V and J ends, which lost 4 bases and 6 bases, there was a span of 7 bases. Germline V CDR1 and CDR2: ENHRY, SYGVKD. CDR3 size: 12 residues.